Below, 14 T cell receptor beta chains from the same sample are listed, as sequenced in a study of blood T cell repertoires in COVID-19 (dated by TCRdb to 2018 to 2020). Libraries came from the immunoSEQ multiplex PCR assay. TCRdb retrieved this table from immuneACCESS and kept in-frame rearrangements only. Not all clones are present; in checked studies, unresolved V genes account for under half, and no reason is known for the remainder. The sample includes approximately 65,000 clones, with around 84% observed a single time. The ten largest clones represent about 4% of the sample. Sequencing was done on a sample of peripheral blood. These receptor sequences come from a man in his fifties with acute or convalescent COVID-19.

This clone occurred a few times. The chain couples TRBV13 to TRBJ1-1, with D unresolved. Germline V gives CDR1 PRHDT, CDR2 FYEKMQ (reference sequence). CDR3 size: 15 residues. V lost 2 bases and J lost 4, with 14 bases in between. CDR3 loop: CASSLFSPSGTEAFF. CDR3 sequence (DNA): TGTGCCAGCAGCTTATTTAGCCCGTCGGGCACTGAAGCTTTCTTT.

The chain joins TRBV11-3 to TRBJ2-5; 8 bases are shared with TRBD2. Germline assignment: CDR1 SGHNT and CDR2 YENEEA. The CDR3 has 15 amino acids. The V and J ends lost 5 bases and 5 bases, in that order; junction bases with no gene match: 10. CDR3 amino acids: CASSGRREGRETQYF. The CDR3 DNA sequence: TGTGCCAGCAGCGGCCGACGGGAGGGCCGGGAGACCCAGTACTTC. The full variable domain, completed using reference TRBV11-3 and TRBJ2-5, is EAGVVQSPRYKIIEKKQPVAFWCNPISGHNTLYWYLQNLGQGPELLIRYENEEAVDDSQLPKDRFSAERLKGVDSTLKIQPAELGDSAVYLCASSGRREGRETQYFGPGTRLLVL.

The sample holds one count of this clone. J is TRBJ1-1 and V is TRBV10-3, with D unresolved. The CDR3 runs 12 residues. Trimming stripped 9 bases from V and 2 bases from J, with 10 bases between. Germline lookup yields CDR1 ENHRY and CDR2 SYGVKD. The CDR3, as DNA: TGTGCCATTGCCGGGTTCAACACTGAAGCTTTCTTT. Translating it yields CAIAGFNTEAFF.

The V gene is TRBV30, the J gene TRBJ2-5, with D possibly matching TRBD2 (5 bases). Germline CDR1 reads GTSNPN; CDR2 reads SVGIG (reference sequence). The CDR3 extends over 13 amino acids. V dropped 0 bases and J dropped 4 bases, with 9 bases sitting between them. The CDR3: CAWSVHEGETQYF. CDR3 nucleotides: TGTGCCTGGAGTGTACATGAGGGAGAGACCCAGTACTTC.

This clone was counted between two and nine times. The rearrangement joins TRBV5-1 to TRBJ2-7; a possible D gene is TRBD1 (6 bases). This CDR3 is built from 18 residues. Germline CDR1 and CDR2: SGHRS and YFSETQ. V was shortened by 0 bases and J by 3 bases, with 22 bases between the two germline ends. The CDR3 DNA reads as TGCGCCAGCAGCTTGGCCCCAACTAAGACAGGTCGCAGCTACGAGCAGTACTTC. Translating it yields CASSLAPTKTGRSYEQYF.

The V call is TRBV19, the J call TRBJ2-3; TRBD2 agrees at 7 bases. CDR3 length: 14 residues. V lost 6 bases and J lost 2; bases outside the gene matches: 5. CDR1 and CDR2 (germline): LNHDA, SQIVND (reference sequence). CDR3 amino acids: CASRRAGPTDTQYF. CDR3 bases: TGTGCCAGTAGACGAGCGGGGCCCACAGATACGCAGTATTTT.

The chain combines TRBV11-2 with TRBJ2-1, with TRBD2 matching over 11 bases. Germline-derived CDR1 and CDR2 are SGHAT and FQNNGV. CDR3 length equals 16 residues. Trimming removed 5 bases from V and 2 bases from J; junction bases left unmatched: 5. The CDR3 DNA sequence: TGTGCCAGCAGCAAAATGACTAGCGGGACCTACAATGAGCAGTTCTTC. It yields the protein CASSKMTSGTYNEQFF. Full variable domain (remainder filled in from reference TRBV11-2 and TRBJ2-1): EAGVAQSPRYKIIEKRQSVAFWCNPISGHATLYWYQQILGQGPKLLIQFQNNGVVDDSQLPKDRFSAERLKGVDSTLKIQPAKLEDSAVYLCASSKMTSGTYNEQFFGPGTRLTVL.

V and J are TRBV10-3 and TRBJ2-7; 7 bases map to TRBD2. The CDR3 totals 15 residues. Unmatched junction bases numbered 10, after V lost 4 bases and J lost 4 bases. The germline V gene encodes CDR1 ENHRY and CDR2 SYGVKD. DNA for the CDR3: TGTGCCATCAGTGGGTCTAGCGGAGGACTTTACGAGCAGTACTTC. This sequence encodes CAISGSSGGLYEQYF.

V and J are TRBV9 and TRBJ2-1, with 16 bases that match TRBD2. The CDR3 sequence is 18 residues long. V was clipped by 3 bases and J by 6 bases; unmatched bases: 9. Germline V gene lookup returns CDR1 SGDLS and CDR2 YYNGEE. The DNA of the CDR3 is TGTGCCAGCAGCGCAGAAGGGACTAGCGGGGGGGCGGTCAATGAGCAGTTCTTC. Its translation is CASSAEGTSGGAVNEQFF. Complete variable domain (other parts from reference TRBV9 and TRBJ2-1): DSGVTQTPKHLITATGQRVTLRCSPRSGDLSVYWYQQSLDQGLQFLIQYYNGEERAKGNILERFSAQQFPDLHSELNLSSLELGDSALYFCASSAEGTSGGAVNEQFFGPGTRLTVL.

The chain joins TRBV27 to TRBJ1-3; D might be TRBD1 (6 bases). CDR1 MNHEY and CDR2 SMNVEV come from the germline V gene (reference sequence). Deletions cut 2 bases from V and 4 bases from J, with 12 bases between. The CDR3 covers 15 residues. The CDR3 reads CASSLQQGFGNTIYF. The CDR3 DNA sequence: TGTGCCAGCAGTTTACAACAGGGCTTCGGAAACACCATATATTTT.

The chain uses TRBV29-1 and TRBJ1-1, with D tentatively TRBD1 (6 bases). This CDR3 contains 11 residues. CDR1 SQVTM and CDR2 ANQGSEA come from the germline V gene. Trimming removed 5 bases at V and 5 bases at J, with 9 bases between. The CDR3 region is CSVHRETEAFF. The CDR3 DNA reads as TGCAGCGTTCACAGGGAGACTGAAGCTTTCTTT.

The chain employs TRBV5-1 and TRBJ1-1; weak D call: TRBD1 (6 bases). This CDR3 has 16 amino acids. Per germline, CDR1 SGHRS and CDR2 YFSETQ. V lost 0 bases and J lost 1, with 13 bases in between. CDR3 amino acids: CASSLVGAHTNTEAFF. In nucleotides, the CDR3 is TGCGCCAGCAGCTTGGTGGGGGCTCATACGAACACTGAAGCTTTCTTT.

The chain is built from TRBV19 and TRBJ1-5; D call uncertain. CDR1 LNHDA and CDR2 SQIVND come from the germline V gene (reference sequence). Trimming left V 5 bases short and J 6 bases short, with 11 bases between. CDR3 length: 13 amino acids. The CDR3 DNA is TGTGCCAGTAGTTCGACGGGTGGTCAGCCCCAGCATTTT. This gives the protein CASSSTGGQPQHF.

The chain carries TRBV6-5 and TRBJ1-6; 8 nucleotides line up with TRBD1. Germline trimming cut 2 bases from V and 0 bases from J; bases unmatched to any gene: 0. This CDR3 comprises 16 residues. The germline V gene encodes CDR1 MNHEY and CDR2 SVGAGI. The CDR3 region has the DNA TGTGCCAGCAGTTACGGGACAGGCTCCTATAATTCACCCCTCCACTTT. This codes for CASSYGTGSYNSPLHF.